The next 3 T cell receptor beta chains were all read from a single sample in a study of blood T cell repertoires in COVID-19. TCRdb's table, derived via immunoSEQ multiplex PCR, lists solely in-frame clones and lacks some. Of around 100,000 clones listed, roughly 92% were seen once; the top ten hold 1.5% to 2%. Source material: peripheral blood. These receptor sequences come from a woman in her 50s with COVID-19, enrolled during active disease.

The chain links TRBV19 to TRBJ1-6; TRBD1 matches 7 bases. This CDR3 is built from 15 residues. Per germline, CDR1 LNHDA and CDR2 SQIVND (reference sequence). Trimming at V came to 5 bases and at J to 10 bases, leaving 11 bases not matched to a gene. The CDR3 nucleotides read TGTGCCAGTAGTTCCTGGACAGGTGCCTTGTCACCCCTCCACTTT. It translates to CASSSWTGALSPLHF.

The V gene is TRBV6-4, the J gene TRBJ1-2; weak D call: TRBD1 (6 bases). CDR3 length: 15 residues. Trimming removed 6 bases from V and 2 bases from J, with 16 bases in between. Germline CDR1 is MRHNA and CDR2 is SNTAGT. CDR3 DNA: TGTGCCAGCAGGGCACCAGGGGTCCTCAACTATGGCTACACCTTC. Its translation is CASRAPGVLNYGYTF.

The chain joins TRBV24-1 to TRBJ1-3; 8 bases line up with TRBD1. With V trimmed by 3 bases and J by 3 bases, 9 bases remained unmatched. CDR3 length: 17 residues. Germline CDR1 is KGHDR and CDR2 is SFDVKD. The CDR3 sequence: CATSDDAGTGHGNTIYF. In nucleotides, the CDR3 is TGTGCCACCAGTGATGACGCCGGGACAGGTCATGGAAACACCATATATTTT.